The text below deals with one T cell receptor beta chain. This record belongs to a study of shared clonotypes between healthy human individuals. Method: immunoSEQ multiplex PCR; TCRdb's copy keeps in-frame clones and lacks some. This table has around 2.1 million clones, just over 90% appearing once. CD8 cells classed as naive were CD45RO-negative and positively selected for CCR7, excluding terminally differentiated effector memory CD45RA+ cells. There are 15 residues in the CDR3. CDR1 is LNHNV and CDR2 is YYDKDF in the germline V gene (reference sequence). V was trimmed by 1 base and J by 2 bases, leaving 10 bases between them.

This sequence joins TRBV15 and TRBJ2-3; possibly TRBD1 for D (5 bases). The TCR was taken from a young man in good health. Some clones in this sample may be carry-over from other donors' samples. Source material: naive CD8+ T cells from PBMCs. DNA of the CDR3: TGTGCCACCAGCAGAGTACAGGCAGTCACAGATACGCAGTATTTT. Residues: CATSRVQAVTDTQYF.